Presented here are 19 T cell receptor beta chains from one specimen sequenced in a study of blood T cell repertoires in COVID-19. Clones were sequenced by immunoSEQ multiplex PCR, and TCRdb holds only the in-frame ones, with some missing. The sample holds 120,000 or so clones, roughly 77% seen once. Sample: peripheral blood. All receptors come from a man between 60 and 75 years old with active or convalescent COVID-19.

The chain's CDR3 is CAWSASIYEQYF. In DNA form, the CDR3 reads TGTGCCTGGTCAGCGTCGATCTACGAGCAGTACTTC. The chain couples TRBV30 to TRBJ2-7; D remains ambiguous. Trimming cost V 5 bases and J 3 bases, with 11 bases left between them. CDR1 and CDR2 from the germline V gene are GTSNPN and SVGIG (reference sequence). The CDR3 runs 12 residues.

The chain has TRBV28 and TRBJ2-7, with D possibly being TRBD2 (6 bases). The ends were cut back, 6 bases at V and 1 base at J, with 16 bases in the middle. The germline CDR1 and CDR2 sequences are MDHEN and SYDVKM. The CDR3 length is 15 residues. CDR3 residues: CASSTPSSASYEQYF. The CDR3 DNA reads TGTGCCAGCAGCACCCCCTCTAGCGCTTCCTACGAGCAGTACTTC.

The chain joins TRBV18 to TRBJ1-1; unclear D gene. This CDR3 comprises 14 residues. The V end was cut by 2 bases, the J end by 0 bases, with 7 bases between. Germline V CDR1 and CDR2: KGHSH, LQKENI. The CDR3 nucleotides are TGTGCCAGCTCACCAGTAGCCCTGAACACTGAAGCTTTCTTT. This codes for CASSPVALNTEAFF.

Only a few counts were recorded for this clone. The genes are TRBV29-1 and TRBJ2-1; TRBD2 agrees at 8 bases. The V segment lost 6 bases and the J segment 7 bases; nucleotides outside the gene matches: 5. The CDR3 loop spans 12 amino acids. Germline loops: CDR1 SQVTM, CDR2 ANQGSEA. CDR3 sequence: CSVAGVVNEQFF. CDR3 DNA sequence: TGCAGCGTAGCGGGAGTTGTGAATGAGCAGTTCTTC.

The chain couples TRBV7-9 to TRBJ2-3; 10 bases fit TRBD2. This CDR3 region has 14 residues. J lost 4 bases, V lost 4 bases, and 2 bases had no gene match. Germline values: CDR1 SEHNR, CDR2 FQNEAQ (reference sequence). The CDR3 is CASSSSGSADTQYF. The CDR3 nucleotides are TGTGCCAGCAGCTCTAGCGGGAGCGCAGATACGCAGTATTTT.

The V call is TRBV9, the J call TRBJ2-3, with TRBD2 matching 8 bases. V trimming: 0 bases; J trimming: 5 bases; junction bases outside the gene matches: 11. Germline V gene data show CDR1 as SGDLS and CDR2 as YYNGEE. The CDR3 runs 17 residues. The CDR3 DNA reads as TGTGCCAGCAGCGTAGCTCTCCCCGGGAGGGCCGGAGATACGCAGTATTTT. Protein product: CASSVALPGRAGDTQYF.

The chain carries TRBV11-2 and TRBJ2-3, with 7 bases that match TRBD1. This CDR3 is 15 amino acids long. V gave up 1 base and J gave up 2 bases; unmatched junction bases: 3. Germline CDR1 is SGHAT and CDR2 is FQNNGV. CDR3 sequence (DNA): TGTGCCAGCAGCTTAGGACAGGGCGCCACAGATACGCAGTATTTT. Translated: CASSLGQGATDTQYF.

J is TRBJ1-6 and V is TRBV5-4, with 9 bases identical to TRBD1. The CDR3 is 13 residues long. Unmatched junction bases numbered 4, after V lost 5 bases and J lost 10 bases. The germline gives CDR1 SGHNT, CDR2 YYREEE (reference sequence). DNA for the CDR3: TGTGCCAGCAGACGGACAGGGGACTCACCCCTCCACTTT. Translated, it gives CASRRTGDSPLHF.

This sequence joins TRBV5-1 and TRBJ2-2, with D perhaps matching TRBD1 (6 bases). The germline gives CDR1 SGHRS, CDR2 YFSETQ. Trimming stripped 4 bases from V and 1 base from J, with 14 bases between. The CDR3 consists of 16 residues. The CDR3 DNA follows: TGCGCCAGCAGCATTTCAGGGGTTGGGAACACCGGGGAGCTGTTTTTT. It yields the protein CASSISGVGNTGELFF.

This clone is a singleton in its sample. The CDR3 loop reads CASSFSGRTDEQFF. The CDR3 coding sequence is TGTGCCAGCAGCTTTAGCGGGAGGACGGATGAGCAGTTCTTC. The V and J genes are TRBV7-6 and TRBJ2-1, with TRBD2 matching 10 bases. Trimming removed 3 bases from V and 8 bases from J; junction bases left unmatched: 4. CDR3 length equals 14 residues. CDR1 SGHVS and CDR2 FNYEAQ come from the germline V gene.

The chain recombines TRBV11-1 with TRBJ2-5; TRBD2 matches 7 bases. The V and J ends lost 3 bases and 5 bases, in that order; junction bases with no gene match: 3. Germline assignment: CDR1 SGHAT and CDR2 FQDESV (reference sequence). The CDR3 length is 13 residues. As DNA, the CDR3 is TGTGCCAGCAGCTTGATTAGCGGGGAGACCCAGTACTTC. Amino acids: CASSLISGETQYF.

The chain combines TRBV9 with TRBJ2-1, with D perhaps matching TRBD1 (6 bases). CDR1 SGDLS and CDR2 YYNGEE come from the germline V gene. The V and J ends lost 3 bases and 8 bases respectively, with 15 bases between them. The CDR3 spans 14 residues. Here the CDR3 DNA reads TGTGCCAGCAGCGGACAGGATACGGTGGATGAGCAGTTCTTC. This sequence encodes CASSGQDTVDEQFF.

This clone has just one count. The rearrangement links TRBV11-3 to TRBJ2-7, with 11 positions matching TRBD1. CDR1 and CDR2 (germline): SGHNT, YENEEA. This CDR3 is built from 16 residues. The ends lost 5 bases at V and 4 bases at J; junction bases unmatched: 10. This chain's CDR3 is CASSLTSGTGGYEQYF. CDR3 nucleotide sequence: TGTGCCAGCAGCCTAACCTCCGGGACAGGGGGGTACGAGCAGTACTTC.

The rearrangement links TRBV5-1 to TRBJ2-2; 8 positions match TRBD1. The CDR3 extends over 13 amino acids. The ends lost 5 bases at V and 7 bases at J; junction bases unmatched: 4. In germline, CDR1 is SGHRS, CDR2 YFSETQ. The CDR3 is CASSGTGIGELFF. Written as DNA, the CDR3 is TGCGCCAGCAGTGGGACAGGCATCGGGGAGCTGTTTTTT.

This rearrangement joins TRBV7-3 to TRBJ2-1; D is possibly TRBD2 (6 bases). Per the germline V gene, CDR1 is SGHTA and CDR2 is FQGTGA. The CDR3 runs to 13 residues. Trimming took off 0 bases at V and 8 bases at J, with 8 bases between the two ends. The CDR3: CASSLTGDYEQFF. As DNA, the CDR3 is TGTGCCAGCAGCTTAACGGGGGACTATGAGCAGTTCTTC.

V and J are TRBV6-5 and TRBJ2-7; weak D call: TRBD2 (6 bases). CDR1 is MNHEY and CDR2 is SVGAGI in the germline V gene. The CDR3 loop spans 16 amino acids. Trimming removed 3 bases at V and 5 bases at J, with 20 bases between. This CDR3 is CASSYEGLSGDHEQYF. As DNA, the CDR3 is TGTGCCAGCAGTTATGAGGGACTCTCCGGGGACCACGAGCAGTACTTC.

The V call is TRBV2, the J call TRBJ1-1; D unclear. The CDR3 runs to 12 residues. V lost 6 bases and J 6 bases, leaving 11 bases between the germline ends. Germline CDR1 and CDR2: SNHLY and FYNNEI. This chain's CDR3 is CASSRSEAEAFF. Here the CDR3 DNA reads TGTGCCAGCAGCCGAAGCGAGGCTGAAGCTTTCTTT.

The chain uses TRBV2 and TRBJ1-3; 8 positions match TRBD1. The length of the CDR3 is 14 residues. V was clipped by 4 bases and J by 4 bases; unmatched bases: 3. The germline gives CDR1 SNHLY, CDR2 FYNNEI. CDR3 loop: CASSGTGWGNTIYF. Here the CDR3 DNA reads TGTGCCAGCAGTGGGACAGGGTGGGGAAACACCATATATTTT.

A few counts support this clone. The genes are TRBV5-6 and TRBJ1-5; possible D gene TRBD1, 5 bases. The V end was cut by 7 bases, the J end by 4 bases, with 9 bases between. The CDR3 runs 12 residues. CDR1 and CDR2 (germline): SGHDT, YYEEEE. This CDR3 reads CASQGRNQPQHF. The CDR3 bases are TGTGCCAGCCAGGGAAGGAATCAGCCCCAGCATTTT.